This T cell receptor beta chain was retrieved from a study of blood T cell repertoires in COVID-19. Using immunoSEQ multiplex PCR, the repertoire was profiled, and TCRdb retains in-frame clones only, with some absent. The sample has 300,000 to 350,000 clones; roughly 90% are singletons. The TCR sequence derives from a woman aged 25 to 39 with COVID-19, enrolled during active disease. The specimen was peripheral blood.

CDR3 nucleotide sequence: TGTGCCAGCAGTTTTCAGACCGGGACACTGAACACTGAAGCTTTCTTT. Residues: CASSFQTGTLNTEAFF. The chain links TRBV28 to TRBJ1-1; possible D gene TRBD1, 6 bases. Trimming cost V 3 bases and J 0 bases, with 14 bases left between them. The germline V gene encodes CDR1 MDHEN and CDR2 SYDVKM. The CDR3 sequence is 16 residues long.